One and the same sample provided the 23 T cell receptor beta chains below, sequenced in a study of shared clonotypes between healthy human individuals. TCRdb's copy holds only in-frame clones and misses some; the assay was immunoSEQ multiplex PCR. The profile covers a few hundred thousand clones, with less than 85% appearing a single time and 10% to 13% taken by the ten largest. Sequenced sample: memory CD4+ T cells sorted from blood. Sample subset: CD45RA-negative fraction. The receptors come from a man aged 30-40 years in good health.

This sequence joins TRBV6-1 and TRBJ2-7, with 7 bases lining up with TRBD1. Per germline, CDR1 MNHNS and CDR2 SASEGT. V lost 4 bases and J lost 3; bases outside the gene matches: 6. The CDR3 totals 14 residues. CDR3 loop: CASSVRDRFYEQYF. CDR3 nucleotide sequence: TGTGCCAGCAGTGTCCGGGACAGATTCTACGAGCAGTACTTC.

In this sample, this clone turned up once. CDR3 nucleotides: TGCGCCAGCAGCTTGGAAGCCGCGGAGACCCAGTACTTC. As protein: CASSLEAAETQYF. The chain combines TRBV5-1 with TRBJ2-5; D is ambiguous. The CDR3 loop spans 13 amino acids. The germline CDR1 and CDR2 sequences are SGHRS and YFSETQ. Trimming took off 0 bases at V and 5 bases at J, with 8 bases between the two ends.

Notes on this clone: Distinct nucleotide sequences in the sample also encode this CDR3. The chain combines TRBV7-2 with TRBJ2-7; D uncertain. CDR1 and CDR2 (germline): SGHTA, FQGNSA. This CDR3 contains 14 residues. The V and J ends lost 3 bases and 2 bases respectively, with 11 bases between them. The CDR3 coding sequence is TGTGCCAGCAGCTTGTCCCCCTCTCCCTACGAGCAGTACTTC. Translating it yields CASSLSPSPYEQYF.

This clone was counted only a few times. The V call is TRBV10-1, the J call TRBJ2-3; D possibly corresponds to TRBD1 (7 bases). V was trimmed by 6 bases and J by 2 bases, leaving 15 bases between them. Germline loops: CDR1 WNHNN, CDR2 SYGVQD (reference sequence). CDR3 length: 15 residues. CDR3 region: CASRSGGPTTDTQYF. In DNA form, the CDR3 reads TGCGCCAGCAGATCAGGGGGGCCGACCACAGATACGCAGTATTTT.

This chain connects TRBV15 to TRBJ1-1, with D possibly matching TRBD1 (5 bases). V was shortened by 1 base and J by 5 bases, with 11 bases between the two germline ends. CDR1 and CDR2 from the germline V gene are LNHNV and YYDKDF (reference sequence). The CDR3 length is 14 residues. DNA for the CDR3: TGTGCCACCAGCAGAGTGCAGGGCGCTACTGAAGCTTTCTTT. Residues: CATSRVQGATEAFF. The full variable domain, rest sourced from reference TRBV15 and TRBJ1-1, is DAMVIQNPRYQVTQFGKPVTLSCSQTLNHNVMYWYQQKSSQAPKLLFHYYDKDFNNEADTPDNFQSRRPNTSFCFLDIRSPGLGDTAMYLCATSRVQGATEAFFGQGTRLTVV.

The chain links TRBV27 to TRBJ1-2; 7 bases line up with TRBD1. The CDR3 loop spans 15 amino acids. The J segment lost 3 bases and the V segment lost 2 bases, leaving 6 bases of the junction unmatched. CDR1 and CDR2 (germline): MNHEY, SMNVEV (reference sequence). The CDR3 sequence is CASSLKSQGDYGYTF. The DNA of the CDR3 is TGTGCCAGCAGTTTAAAGAGTCAGGGGGACTATGGCTACACCTTC.

The CDR3 spells CAISTQGAETQYF. CDR3 in DNA: TGTGCCATCAGTACACAGGGGGCCGAGACCCAGTACTTC. J is TRBJ2-5 and V is TRBV10-3; 9 positions match TRBD1. V lost 5 bases to trimming and J lost 5 bases; unmatched junction nucleotides: 3. The CDR3 has 13 residues. CDR1 and CDR2 from the germline V gene are ENHRY and SYGVKD.

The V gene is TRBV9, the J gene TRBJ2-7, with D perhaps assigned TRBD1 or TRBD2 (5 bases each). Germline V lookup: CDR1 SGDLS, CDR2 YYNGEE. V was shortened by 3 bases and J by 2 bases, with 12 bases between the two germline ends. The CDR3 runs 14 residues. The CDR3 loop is CASSAKGETYEQYF. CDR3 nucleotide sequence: TGTGCCAGCAGCGCCAAAGGGGAGACCTACGAGCAGTACTTC.

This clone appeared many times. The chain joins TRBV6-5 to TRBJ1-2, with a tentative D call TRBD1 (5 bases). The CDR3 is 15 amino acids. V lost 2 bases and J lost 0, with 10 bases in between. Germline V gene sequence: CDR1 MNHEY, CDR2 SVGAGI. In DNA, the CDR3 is TGTGCCAGCAGTTACATCGGCAGGGCTAACTATGGCTACACCTTC. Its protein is CASSYIGRANYGYTF.

CDR3 region: CASSYLSGARTEAFF. In nucleotides, the CDR3 is TGTGCCAGCAGTTATCTTAGTGGGGCGAGAACTGAAGCTTTCTTT. The genes are TRBV28 and TRBJ1-1; tentatively, D is TRBD1 (5 bases). The CDR3 spans 15 residues. In germline, CDR1 is MDHEN, CDR2 SYDVKM. Trimming removed 4 bases at V and 5 bases at J, with 17 bases between.

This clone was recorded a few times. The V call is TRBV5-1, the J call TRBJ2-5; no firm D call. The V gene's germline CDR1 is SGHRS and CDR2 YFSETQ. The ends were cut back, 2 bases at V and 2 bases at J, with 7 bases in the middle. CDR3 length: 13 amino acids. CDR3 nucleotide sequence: TGCGCCAGCAGCTTTGACAATCAAGAGACCCAGTACTTC. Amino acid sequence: CASSFDNQETQYF.

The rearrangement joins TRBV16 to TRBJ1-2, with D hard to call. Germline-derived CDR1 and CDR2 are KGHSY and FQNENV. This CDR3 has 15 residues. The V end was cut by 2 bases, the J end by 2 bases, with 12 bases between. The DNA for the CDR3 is TGTGCCAGCAGCCAAATCGTTCACAACAACTATGGCTACACCTTC. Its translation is CASSQIVHNNYGYTF.

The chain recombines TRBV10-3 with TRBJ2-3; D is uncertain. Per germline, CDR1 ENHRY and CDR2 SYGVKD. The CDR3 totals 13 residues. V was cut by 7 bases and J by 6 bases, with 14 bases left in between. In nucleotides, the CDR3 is TGTGCCATCAACGCGGCCGCGGCGGATACGCAGTATTTT. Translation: CAINAAAADTQYF.

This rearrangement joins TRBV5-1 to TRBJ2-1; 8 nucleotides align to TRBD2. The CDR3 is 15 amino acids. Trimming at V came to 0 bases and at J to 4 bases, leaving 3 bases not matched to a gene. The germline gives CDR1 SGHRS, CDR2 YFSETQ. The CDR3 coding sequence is TGCGCCAGCAGCTTGGTTCGGGAGGGATACAATGAGCAGTTCTTC. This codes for CASSLVREGYNEQFF.

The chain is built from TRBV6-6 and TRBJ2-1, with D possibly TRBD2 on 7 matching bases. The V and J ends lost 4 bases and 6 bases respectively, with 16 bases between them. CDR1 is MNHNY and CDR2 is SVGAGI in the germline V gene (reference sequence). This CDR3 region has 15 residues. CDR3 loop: CASSFLAEGGNEQFF. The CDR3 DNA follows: TGTGCCAGCAGTTTCCTAGCGGAGGGGGGCAATGAGCAGTTCTTC.

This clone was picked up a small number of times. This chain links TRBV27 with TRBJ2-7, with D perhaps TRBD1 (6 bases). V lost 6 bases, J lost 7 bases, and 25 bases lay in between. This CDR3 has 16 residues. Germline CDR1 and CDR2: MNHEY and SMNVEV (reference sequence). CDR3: CASRLALGTPLGEQYF. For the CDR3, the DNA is TGTGCCAGCAGGCTCGCGCTAGGGACACCGCTGGGGGAGCAGTACTTC.

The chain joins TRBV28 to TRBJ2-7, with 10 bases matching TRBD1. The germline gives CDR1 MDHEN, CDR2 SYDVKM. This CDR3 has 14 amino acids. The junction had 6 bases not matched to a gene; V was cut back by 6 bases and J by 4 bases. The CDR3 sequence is CASSRTGGLYEQYF. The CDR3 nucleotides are TGTGCCAGCAGCCGGACAGGGGGTCTATACGAGCAGTACTTC.

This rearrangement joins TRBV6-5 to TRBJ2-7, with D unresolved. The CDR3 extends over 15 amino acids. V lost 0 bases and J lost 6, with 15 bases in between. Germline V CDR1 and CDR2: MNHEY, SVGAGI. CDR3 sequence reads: CASSYSIVGQGEQYF. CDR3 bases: TGTGCCAGCAGTTACTCGATCGTGGGTCAAGGCGAGCAGTACTTC.

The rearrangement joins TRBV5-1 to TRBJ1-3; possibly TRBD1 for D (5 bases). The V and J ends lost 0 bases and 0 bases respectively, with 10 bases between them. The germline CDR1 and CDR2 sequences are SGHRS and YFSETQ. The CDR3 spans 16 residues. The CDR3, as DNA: TGCGCCAGCAGCTTGGAGGGACCCCACTCTGGAAACACCATATATTTT. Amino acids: CASSLEGPHSGNTIYF.

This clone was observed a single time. CDR3 amino acids: CASRSGSSPTEQYF. In DNA form, the CDR3 reads TGTGCCAGCAGATCGGGATCTAGTCCCACCGAGCAGTACTTC. The chain uses TRBV27 and TRBJ2-7, with a tentative D call TRBD2 (5 bases). CDR3 length: 14 amino acids. V dropped 6 bases and J dropped 6 bases, with 18 bases sitting between them. Germline values: CDR1 MNHEY, CDR2 SMNVEV (reference sequence).

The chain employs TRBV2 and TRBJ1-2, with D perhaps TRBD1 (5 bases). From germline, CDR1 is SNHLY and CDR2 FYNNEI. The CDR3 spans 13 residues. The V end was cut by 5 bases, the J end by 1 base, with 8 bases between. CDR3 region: CASSRGINYGYTF. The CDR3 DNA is TGTGCCAGCAGTCGGGGCATTAACTATGGCTACACCTTC.

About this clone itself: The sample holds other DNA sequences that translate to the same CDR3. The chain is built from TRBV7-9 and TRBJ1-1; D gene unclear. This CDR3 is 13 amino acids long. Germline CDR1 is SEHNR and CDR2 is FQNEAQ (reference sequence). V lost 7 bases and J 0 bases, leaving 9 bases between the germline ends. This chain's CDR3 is CASIEGLNTEAFF. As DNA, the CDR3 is TGTGCCAGCATCGAGGGTTTGAACACTGAAGCTTTCTTT. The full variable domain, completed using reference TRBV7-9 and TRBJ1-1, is DTGVSQNPRHKITKRGQNVTFRCDPISEHNRLYWYRQTLGQGPEFLTYFQNEAQLEKSRLLSDRFSAERPKGSFSTLEIQRTEQGDSAMYLCASIEGLNTEAFFGQGTRLTVV.

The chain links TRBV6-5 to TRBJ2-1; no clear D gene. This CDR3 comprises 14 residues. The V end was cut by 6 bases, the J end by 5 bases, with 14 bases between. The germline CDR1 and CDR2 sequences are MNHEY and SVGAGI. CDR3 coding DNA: TGTGCCAGCAGAGACCCAAACCCCAACAATGAGCAGTTCTTC. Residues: CASRDPNPNNEQFF.